This T cell receptor beta chain was profiled in a study of cytomegalovirus exposure and HLA in healthy donors. In the study overall: From HLA-typed donors, an early data release held roughly 89 million unique TCRs.

Only one count was recorded for this clone. Antigen: not known. Germline CDR1 SNHLY, CDR2 FYNNEI. The CDR3 is made up of 14 amino acids. V lost 10 bases, J lost 3 bases, and 6 bases stayed unmatched. Study-wide findings and caveats: An observed cluster of highly shared sequence variants was recorded as a likely sequencing artifact. In vitro, a few CMV-associated chains proved specific for CMV antigens. Rare sequences made up most TCRs, while some public TCRs were found in many donors.

PCR primers comprised 60 Vbeta and 13 Jbeta primers. Sequenced by immunoSEQ multiplex PCR; TCRdb stores in-frame clones only, minus some. The table records about 190,000 clones, under 85% of them present only once. This clonotype originated in a woman between 18 and 30 years old in good health and CMV-seronegative. V gene TRBV2 combines with J gene TRBJ2-3, with 11 bases identical to TRBD2. The sequencing input was PBMCs. CDR3 loop: CAKTSGGGTDTQYF. DNA of the CDR3: TGTGCCAAAACTAGCGGGGGAGGGACAGATACGCAGTATTTT.